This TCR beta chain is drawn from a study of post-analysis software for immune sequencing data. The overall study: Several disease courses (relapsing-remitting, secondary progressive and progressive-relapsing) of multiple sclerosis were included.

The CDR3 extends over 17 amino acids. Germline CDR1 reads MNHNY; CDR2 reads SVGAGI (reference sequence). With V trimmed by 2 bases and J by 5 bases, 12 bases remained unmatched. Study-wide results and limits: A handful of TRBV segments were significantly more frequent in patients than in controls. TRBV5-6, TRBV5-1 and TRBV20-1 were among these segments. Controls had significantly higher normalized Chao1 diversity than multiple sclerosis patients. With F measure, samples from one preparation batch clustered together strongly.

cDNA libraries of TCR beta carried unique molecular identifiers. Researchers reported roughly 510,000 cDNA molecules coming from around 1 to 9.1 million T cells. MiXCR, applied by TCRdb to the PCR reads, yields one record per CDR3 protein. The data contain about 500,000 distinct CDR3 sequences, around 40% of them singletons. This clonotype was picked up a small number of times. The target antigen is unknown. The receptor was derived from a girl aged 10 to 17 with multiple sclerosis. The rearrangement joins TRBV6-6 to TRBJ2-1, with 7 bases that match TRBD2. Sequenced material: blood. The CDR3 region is CASSYGPLATHNNEQFF. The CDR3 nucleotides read TGTGCCAGCAGTTACGGTCCACTAGCGACTCACAACAATGAGCAGTTCTTC.